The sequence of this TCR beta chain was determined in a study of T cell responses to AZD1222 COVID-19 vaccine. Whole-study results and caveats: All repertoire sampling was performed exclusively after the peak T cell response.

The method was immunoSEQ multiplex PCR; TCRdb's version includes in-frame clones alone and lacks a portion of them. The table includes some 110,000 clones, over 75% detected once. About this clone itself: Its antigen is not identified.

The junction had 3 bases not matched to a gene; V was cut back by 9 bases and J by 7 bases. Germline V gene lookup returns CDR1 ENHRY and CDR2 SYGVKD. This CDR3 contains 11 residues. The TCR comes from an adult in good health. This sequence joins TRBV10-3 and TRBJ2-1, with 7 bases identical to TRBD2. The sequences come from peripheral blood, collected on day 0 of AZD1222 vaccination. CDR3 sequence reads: CAMGLLNEQFF. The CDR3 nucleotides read TGTGCCATGGGACTACTAAATGAGCAGTTCTTC.